Below, one TCR beta chain is given with its context. Its antigen target is currently unknown. Within one base of it there is no much larger clone, and no base qualities were kept. From the germline V gene, CDR1 is SGHTA and CDR2 is FQGTGA. V and J are truncated by 5 bases and 4 bases respectively, leaving an intervening sequence of 13 bases. The CDR3 runs 14 amino acids, cysteine and phenylalanine included. Only CDR3 DNA remains: 42 bases, in frame from the first base. These data are taken from a study of tumor T cells in aggressive B-cell lymphoma (dated by TCRdb to about 2017). Libraries were built with the immunoSEQ multiplex PCR assay. The table was pulled from immuneACCESS by TCRdb, which kept in-frame rearrangements only. Such tables lose some clones; where checked, under half of the loss comes from unresolved V genes, and the rest has no known cause. Recorded for this sample are about 3,200 clones; about 89% of them occurred a single time. Under 6.5% of the sample is in the top ten clones.

The chain is assembled from TRBV7-3 and TRBJ2-3; there is no confident call for the D gene. The sequencing input was tumor tissue. This sequence originates from an adult with diffuse large B cell lymphoma. The DNA reads TGTGCCAGCAGCCCTTCAGTGGGCTCAGATACGCAGTATTTT. The encoded protein is CASSPSVGSDTQYF.